A selection of T cell receptor beta chains follows, all from one sample in a study of low-dose radiotherapy and immunotherapy resistance in tumors. TCRdb independently ran MiXCR on the reads; one entry per CDR3 protein. The repertoire holds tens of thousands of distinct CDR3 sequences, with 20% to 30% as singletons. The input for sequencing was PBMCs, taken after low-dose radiotherapy plus immunotherapy. The receptor source for this set is a male donor with prostate cancer. CDR3s include the opening cysteine and the closing phenylalanine or tryptophan. The D gene is left open where the match is weak. Size is omitted from some rows. Given values are once, few, many or a class for expanded clones.

J: TRBJ2-5; size: many; V: TRBV7-8; D: TRBD1; CDR3: CASSWDRALQETQYF; DNA: TGTGCCAGCAGCTGGGACAGGGCCCTACAAGAGACCCAGTACTTC
J: TRBJ2-3; size: many; V: TRBV20-1; D: NA; CDR3: CSARLLRGAPTDTQYF; DNA: TGCAGTGCTAGACTCCTTCGGGGGGCCCCAACAGATACGCAGTATTTT
J: TRBJ2-5; size: NA; V: TRBV7-8; D: NA; CDR3: CASSFRGGNQETQYF; DNA: TGTGCCAGCAGCTTCCGGGGAGGTAACCAAGAGACCCAGTACTTC
J: TRBJ1-5; size: many; V: TRBV28; D: NA; CDR3: CASTRPAGNQPQHF; DNA: TGTGCCAGCACTCGCCCGGCAGGCAATCAGCCCCAGCATTTT
J: TRBJ2-2; size: many; V: TRBV7-6; D: NA; CDR3: CASRNPRNTGELFF; DNA: TGTGCCAGCAGGAATCCGCGGAACACCGGGGAGCTGTTTTTT
J: TRBJ2-1; size: NA; V: TRBV4-3; D: TRBD2; CDR3: CASSLIAGGPDEQFF; DNA: TGCGCCAGCAGCCTGATAGCGGGAGGGCCGGATGAGCAGTTCTTC
J: TRBJ1-2; size: many; V: TRBV12-3/TRBV12-4; D: TRBD1; CDR3: CASRPPDRVYGYTF; DNA: TGTGCCAGCAGGCCACCGGACAGGGTCTATGGCTACACCTTC
J: TRBJ2-7; size: many; V: TRBV6-2/TRBV6-3; D: TRBD1; CDR3: CASRQGTSYEQYF; DNA: TGTGCCAGCAGACAGGGGACCTCCTACGAGCAGTACTTC
J: TRBJ1-5; size: NA; V: TRBV18; D: TRBD1; CDR3: CASSPPGQGGNQPQHF; DNA: TGTGCCAGCTCACCGCCAGGACAGGGAGGCAATCAGCCCCAGCATTTT
J: TRBJ2-7; size: NA; V: TRBV5-4; D: TRBD2; CDR3: CASSLPSGAYEQYF; DNA: TGTGCCAGCAGCTTGCCAAGCGGGGCCTACGAGCAGTACTTC
J: TRBJ1-1; size: NA; V: TRBV5-1; D: NA; CDR3: CASSPSGSFMNTEAFF; DNA: TGCGCCAGCAGCCCATCCGGGTCCTTCATGAACACTGAAGCTTTCTTT
J: TRBJ2-7; size: many; V: TRBV20-1; D: TRBD2; CDR3: CSAREAGSGRSEQYF; DNA: TGCAGTGCTAGAGAAGCTGGTAGCGGGAGATCCGAGCAGTACTTC
J: TRBJ1-4; size: NA; V: TRBV28; D: TRBD1; CDR3: CASSLWGTGGAEKLFF; DNA: TGTGCCAGCAGTTTATGGGGGACAGGGGGTGCTGAAAAACTGTTTTTT
J: TRBJ2-1; size: many; V: TRBV6-5; D: NA; CDR3: CASSYSSQAVNEQFF; DNA: TGTGCCAGCAGTTACTCGTCCCAGGCCGTAAATGAGCAGTTCTTC
J: TRBJ2-7; size: NA; V: TRBV6-2/TRBV6-3; D: NA; CDR3: CASSEVNLGAYEQYF; DNA: TGTGCCAGCAGTGAGGTCAACTTAGGAGCCTACGAGCAGTACTTC
J: TRBJ2-2; size: NA; V: TRBV2; D: NA; CDR3: CASSEEMNTGELFFF; DNA: NA
J: TRBJ2-1; size: NA; V: TRBV30; D: TRBD2; CDR3: CAWGPEAGGHNEQFF; DNA: TGTGCCTGGGGGCCCGAGGCGGGAGGTCACAATGAGCAGTTCTTC
J: TRBJ1-5; size: NA; V: TRBV2; D: NA; CDR3: CASSRGWQAYQPQHF; DNA: TGTGCCAGCAGCCGAGGGTGGCAGGCTTATCAGCCCCAGCATTTT
J: TRBJ2-2; size: few; V: TRBV6-1; D: NA; CDR3: CASSENRGRTGELFFF; DNA: NA
J: TRBJ1-5; size: many; V: TRBV6-6; D: NA; CDR3: CASSMDGQPQHF; DNA: TGTGCCAGCAGTATGGATGGTCAGCCCCAGCATTTT
J: TRBJ1-1; size: medium-sized; V: TRBV2; D: TRBD1; CDR3: CASRDRENTEAFF; DNA: TGTGCCAGCAGAGACAGGGAAAACACTGAAGCTTTCTTT
J: TRBJ1-5; size: many; V: TRBV12-3/TRBV12-4; D: TRBD1; CDR3: CASSPPGTVGRQPQHF; DNA: TGTGCCAGCAGTCCCCCGGGGACAGTTGGAAGGCAGCCCCAGCATTTT
J: TRBJ2-7; size: many; V: TRBV2; D: NA; CDR3: CASSGTGYEQYF; DNA: TGTGCCAGCAGCGGCACAGGGTACGAGCAGTACTTC
J: TRBJ2-3; size: many; V: TRBV2; D: TRBD1; CDR3: CASSGTGELREGDTQYF; DNA: TGTGCCAGCAGTGGGACAGGGGAATTAAGGGAGGGAGATACGCAGTATTTT
J: TRBJ2-7; size: many; V: TRBV5-4; D: TRBD2; CDR3: CASSFAGGAYEQYF; DNA: TGTGCCAGCAGCTTTGCCGGGGGGGCCTACGAGCAGTACTTC
J: TRBJ2-3; size: many; V: TRBV5-1; D: NA; CDR3: CASSQAAGDTQYF; DNA: TGCGCCAGCAGCCAGGCCGCGGGGGATACGCAGTATTTT
J: TRBJ2-7; size: many; V: TRBV6-2/TRBV6-3; D: TRBD1; CDR3: CASSYRSSTGNYYEQYF; DNA: TGTGCCAGCAGTTACCGGTCCTCGACAGGGAATTACTACGAGCAGTACTTC
J: TRBJ1-6; size: many; V: TRBV20-1; D: NA; CDR3: CSARGSQGNSPLHF; DNA: TGCAGTGCTAGAGGGAGCCAGGGTAATTCACCCCTCCACTTT
J: TRBJ2-1; size: NA; V: TRBV18; D: TRBD1; CDR3: CASSPGTGDNEQFF; DNA: TGTGCCAGCTCACCCGGGACAGGGGACAATGAGCAGTTCTTC
J: TRBJ2-3; size: many; V: TRBV5-1; D: NA; CDR3: CASVRSLDTDTQYF; DNA: TGCGCCAGCGTCCGAAGCCTAGATACAGATACGCAGTATTTT
J: TRBJ2-2; size: many; V: TRBV3-1; D: NA; CDR3: CASSPTVNTGELFF; DNA: TGTGCCAGCAGCCCCACCGTGAACACCGGGGAGCTGTTTTTT
J: TRBJ1-2; size: many; V: TRBV20-1; D: TRBD1; CDR3: CSARETGGYGYTF; DNA: TGCAGTGCTAGAGAGACAGGGGGCTATGGCTACACCTTC
J: TRBJ2-5; size: NA; V: TRBV5-1; D: TRBD2; CDR3: CASNPLAGGPETQYF; DNA: TGCGCCAGCAACCCCCTAGCGGGGGGGCCCGAGACCCAGTACTTC
J: TRBJ2-3; size: many; V: TRBV25-1; D: TRBD2; CDR3: CASSPLVREAPDTQYF; DNA: TGTGCCAGCAGCCCCTTGGTGCGGGAGGCTCCAGATACGCAGTATTTT
J: TRBJ2-1; size: many; V: TRBV19; D: TRBD2; CDR3: CASIRTSGSIEQFF; DNA: TGTGCCAGTATAAGGACTAGCGGGAGTATTGAGCAGTTCTTC
J: TRBJ1-4; size: many; V: TRBV18; D: TRBD1; CDR3: CASSPQGADEKLFF; DNA: TGTGCCAGCTCACCTCAGGGGGCTGATGAAAAACTGTTTTTT